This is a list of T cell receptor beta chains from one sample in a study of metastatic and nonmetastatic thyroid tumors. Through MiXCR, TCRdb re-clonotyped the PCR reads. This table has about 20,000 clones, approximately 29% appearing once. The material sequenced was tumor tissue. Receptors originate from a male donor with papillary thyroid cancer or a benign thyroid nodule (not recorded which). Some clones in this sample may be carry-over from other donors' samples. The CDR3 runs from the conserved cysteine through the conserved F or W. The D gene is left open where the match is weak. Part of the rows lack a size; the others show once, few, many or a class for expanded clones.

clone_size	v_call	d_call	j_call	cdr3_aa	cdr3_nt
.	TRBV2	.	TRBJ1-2	CASSEEFDGYTF	TGTGCCAGCAGTGAAGAATTCGATGGCTACACCTTC
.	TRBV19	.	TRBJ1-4	CASSTLGQLIATNEKLFF	TGTGCCAGTAGTACCCTCGGGCAGTTAATTGCAACTAATGAAAAACTGTTTTTT
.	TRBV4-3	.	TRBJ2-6	CASSQEEGAGANVLTF	TGCGCCAGCAGCCAAGAAGAAGGGGCTGGGGCCAACGTCCTGACTTTC
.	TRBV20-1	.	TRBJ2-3	CSARDHMGDITDTQYF	TGCAGTGCTAGAGATCATATGGGGGATATCACAGATACGCAGTATTTT
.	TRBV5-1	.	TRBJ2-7	CASSERTGPTSEQYF	TGCGCCAGTAGCGAACGTACAGGACCGACCTCCGAGCAGTACTTC
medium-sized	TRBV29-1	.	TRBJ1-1	CSVEPDVVTEAFF	TGCAGCGTTGAGCCCGACGTAGTCACTGAAGCTTTCTTT
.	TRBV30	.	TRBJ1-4	CAWTGSNEKLFF	TGTGCCTGGACCGGGAGTAATGAAAAACTGTTTTTT
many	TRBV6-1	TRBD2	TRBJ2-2	CASRPGGGTGELFF	TGTGCCAGCAGGCCCGGGGGGGGCACCGGGGAGCTGTTTTTT
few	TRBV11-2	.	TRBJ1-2	CASSLTRDSTRYGYTF	TGTGCCAGCAGCTTGACCCGGGACTCAACGCGGTATGGCTACACCTTC
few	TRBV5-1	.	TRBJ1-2	CASSLAFGSQYGYTF	TGCGCCAGCAGCTTGGCCTTCGGCAGCCAGTATGGCTACACCTTC
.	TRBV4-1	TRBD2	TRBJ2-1	CASKRGTCDEQFF	TGCGCCAGTAAGCGGGGAACGTGCGATGAGCAGTTCTTC
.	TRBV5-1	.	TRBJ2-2	CASSLGQIYTGELFF	TGCGCCAGCAGCTTGGGACAGATTTACACCGGGGAGCTGTTTTTT
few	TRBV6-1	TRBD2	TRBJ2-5	CASTERGLAGETQYF	TGTGCCAGCACCGAGAGGGGACTAGCGGGAGAGACCCAGTACTTC
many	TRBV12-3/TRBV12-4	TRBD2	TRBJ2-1	CASSPGTSSNEQFF	TGTGCCAGCAGTCCCGGGACTAGCAGCAATGAGCAGTTCTTC
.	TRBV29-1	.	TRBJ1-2	CSVEDAYGYTF	TGCAGCGTTGAAGATGCATATGGCTACACCTTC
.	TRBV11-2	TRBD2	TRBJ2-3	CASSPPGLAGVVTDTQYF	TGTGCCAGCAGCCCGCCGGGACTAGCGGGAGTGGTTACAGATACGCAGTATTTT